This TCR beta chain was captured by sequencing in a study of Tregs in tolerant kidney transplant recipients. Whole-study findings and limits: Biological reproducibility was not directly addressed, but technical replication error appeared minimal. Few patients were studied, so findings need validation in larger groups.

About this clone: Its target is unknown. Other nucleotide sequences from this sample produce the same CDR3.

This CDR3 region has 15 residues. CDR1 SGDLS and CDR2 YYNGEE come from the germline V gene. V was cut by 0 bases and J by 0 bases, with 7 bases left in between. CD4+CD25+CD127- Tregs, CD4+CD25- non-Tregs, CD4 and CD8 cells were sorted. Repertoires were generated with immunoSEQ multiplex PCR, while TCRdb's copy carries only in-frame clones and drops some. This table holds some 90,000 clones, more than 80% found once. The V and J genes are TRBV9 and TRBJ1-5, with unresolved D. Sequenced material: CD8+ T cells from blood. This clonotype was obtained from a human donor in good health. The CDR3 region is CASSVGGNSNQPQHF. The CDR3, as DNA: TGTGCCAGCAGCGTAGGAGGGAATAGCAATCAGCCCCAGCATTTT.